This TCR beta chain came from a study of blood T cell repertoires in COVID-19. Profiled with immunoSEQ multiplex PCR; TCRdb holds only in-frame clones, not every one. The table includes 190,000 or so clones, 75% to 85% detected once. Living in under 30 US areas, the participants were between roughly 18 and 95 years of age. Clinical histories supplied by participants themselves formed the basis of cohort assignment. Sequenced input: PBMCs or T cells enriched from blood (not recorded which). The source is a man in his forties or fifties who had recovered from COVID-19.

Here the CDR3 reads CASSYLGRKDEQFF. The CDR3, as DNA: TGTGCCAGCAGTTACTTGGGGCGTAAGGATGAGCAGTTCTTC. The genes are TRBV6-5 and TRBJ2-1, with TRBD1 as a possible D gene (5 bases). The ends were cut back, 1 base at V and 8 bases at J, with 12 bases in the middle. The CDR3 is 14 residues long. Germline V gene sequence: CDR1 MNHEY, CDR2 SVGAGI.